This T cell receptor beta chain is from a study of blood T cell repertoires in COVID-19. Looking at the study overall: The cDNA or gDNA used as material had been derived from T cells, B-cell-depleted T cells, or PBMCs.

Sequenced by immunoSEQ multiplex PCR; TCRdb stores in-frame clones only, minus some. This sample has about 160,000 clones, with about 80% found just once. The sequence derives from a man aged 65-85 years who had recovered from COVID-19. The sequenced sample was peripheral blood.

In DNA form, the CDR3 reads TGTGCCAGCGGAAGGGGGGGCGCGAACACTGAAGCTTTCTTT. Translation gives CASGRGGANTEAFF. The chain links TRBV7-9 to TRBJ1-1, with D possibly being TRBD1 (6 bases). The CDR3 is 14 residues long. Germline V gene data show CDR1 as SEHNR and CDR2 as FQNEAQ (reference sequence). V was cut by 8 bases and J by 1 base, with 14 bases left in between.